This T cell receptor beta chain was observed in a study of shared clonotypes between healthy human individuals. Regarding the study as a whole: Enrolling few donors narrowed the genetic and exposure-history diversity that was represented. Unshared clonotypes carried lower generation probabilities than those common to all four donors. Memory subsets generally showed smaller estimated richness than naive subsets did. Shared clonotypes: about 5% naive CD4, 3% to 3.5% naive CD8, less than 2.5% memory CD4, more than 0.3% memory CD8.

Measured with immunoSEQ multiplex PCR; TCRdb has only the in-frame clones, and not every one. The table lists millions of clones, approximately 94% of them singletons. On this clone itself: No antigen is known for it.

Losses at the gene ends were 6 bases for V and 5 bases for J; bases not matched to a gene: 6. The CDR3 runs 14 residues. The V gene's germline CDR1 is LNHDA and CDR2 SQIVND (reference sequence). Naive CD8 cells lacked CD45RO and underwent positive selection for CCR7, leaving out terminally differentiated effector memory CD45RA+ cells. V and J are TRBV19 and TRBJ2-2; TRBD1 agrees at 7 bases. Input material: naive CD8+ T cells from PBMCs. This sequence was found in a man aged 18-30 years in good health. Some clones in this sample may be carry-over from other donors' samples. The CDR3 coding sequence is TGTGCCAGTAGGCCCAGGGGGTTTACCGGGGAGCTGTTTTTT. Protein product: CASRPRGFTGELFF.